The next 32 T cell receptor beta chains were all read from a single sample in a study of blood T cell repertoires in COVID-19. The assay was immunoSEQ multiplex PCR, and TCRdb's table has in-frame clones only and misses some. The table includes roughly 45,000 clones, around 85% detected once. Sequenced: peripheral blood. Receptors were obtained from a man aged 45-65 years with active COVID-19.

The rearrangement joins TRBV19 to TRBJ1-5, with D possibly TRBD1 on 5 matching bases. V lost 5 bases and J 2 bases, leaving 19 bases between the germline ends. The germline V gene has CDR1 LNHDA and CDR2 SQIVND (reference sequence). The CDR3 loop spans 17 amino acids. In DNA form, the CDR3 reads TGTGCCAGTAGTCCGACAGCGCCTCAGGTAGGCAATCAGCCCCAGCATTTT. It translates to CASSPTAPQVGNQPQHF.

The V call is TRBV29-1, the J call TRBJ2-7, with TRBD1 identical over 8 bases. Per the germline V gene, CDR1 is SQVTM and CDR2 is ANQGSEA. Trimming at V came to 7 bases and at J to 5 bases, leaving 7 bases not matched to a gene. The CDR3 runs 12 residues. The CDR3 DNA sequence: TGCAGCGCCAGACAGGGGAACCACGAGCAGTACTTC. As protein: CSARQGNHEQYF.

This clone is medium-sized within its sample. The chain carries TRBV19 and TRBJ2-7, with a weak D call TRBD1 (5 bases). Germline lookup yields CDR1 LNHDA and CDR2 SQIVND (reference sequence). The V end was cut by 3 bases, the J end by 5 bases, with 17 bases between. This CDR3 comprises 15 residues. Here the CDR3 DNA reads TGTGCCAGTAGTATTAGTTCAGGGAAAGGGAACGAGCAGTACTTC. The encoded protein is CASSISSGKGNEQYF. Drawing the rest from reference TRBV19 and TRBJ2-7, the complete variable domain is DGGITQSPKYLFRKEGQNVTLSCEQNLNHDAMYWYRQDPGQGLRLIYYSQIVNDFQKGDIAEGYSVSREKKESFPLTVTSAQKNPTAFYLCASSISSGKGNEQYFGPGTRLTVT.

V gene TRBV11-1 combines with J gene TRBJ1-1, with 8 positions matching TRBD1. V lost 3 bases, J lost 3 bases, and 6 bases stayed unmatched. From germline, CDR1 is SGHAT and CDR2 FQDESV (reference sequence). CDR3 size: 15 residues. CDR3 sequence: CASSLTGDGDTEAFF. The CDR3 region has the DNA TGTGCCAGCAGCTTGACAGGGGATGGGGACACTGAAGCTTTCTTT.

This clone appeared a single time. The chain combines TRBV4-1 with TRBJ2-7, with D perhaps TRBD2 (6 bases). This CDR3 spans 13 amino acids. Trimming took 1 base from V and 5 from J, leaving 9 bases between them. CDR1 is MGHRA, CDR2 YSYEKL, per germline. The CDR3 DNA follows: TGCGCCAGCAGCCAAGCTACGGGGGACGAGCAGTACTTC. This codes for CASSQATGDEQYF.

The CDR3 region has the DNA TGTGCCAGCAGTTACTTCCGAGAGAACACTGAAGCTTTCTTT. As protein: CASSYFRENTEAFF. This sequence joins TRBV6-6 and TRBJ1-1; no clear D. Germline V gives CDR1 MNHNY, CDR2 SVGAGI (reference sequence). This CDR3 region has 14 residues. V dropped 1 base and J dropped 1 base, with 7 bases sitting between them.

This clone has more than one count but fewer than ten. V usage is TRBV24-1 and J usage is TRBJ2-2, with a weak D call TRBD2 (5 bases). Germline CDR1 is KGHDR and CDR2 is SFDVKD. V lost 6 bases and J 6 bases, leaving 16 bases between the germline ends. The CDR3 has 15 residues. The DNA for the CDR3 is TGTGCCACCAGTCCCCGGGAAAGTGAGGCCGGGGAGCTGTTTTTT. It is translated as CATSPRESEAGELFF.

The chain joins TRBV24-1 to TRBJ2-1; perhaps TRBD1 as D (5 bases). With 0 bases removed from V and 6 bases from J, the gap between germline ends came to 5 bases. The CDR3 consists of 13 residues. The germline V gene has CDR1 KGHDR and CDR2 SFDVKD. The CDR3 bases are TGTGCCACCAGTGATTTGGACAGCAATGAGCAGTTCTTC. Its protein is CATSDLDSNEQFF.

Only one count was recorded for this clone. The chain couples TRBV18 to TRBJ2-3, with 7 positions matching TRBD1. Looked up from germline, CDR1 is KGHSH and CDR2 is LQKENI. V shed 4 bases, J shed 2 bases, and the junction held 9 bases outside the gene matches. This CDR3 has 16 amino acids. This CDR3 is CASSRPTQGDTDTQYF. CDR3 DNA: TGTGCCAGCTCACGTCCCACCCAGGGGGACACAGATACGCAGTATTTT.

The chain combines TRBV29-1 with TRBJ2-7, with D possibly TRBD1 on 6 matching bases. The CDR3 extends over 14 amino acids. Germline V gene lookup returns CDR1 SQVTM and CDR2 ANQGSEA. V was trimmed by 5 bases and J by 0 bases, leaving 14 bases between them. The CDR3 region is CSVRSTGNSYEQYF. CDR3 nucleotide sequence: TGCAGCGTTCGAAGCACAGGGAACTCCTACGAGCAGTACTTC.

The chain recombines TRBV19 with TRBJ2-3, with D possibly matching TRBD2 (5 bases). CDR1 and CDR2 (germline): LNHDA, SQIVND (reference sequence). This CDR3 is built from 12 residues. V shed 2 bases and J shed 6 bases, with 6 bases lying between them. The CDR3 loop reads CASSIRRDTQYF. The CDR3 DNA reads TGTGCCAGTAGTATAAGGAGGGATACGCAGTATTTT.

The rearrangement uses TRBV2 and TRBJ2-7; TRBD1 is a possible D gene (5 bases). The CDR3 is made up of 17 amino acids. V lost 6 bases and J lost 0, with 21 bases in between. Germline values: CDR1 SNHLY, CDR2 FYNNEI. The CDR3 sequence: CASRDTTWGWDSYEQYF. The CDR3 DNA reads TGTGCCAGCAGGGACACAACATGGGGTTGGGACTCCTACGAGCAGTACTTC.

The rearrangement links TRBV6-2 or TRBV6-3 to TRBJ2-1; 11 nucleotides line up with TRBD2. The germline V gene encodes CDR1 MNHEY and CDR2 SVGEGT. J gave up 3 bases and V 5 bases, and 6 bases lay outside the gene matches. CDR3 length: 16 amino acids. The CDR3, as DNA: TGTGCCAGCAGTCCCCGACTAGCGGGGCTCTACAATGAGCAGTTCTTC. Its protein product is CASSPRLAGLYNEQFF.

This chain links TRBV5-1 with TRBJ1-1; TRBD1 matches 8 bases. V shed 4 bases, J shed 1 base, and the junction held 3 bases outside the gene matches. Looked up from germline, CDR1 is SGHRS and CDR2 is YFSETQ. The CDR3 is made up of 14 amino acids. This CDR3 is CASSNRGWNTEAFF. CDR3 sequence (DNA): TGCGCCAGCAGCAACAGGGGGTGGAACACTGAAGCTTTCTTT.

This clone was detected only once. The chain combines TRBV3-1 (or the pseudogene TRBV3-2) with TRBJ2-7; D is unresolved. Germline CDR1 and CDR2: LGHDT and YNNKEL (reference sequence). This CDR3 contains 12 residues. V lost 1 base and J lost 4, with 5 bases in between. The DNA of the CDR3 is TGTGCCAGCAGCCAAGTTCCGTACGAGCAGTACTTC. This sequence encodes CASSQVPYEQYF.

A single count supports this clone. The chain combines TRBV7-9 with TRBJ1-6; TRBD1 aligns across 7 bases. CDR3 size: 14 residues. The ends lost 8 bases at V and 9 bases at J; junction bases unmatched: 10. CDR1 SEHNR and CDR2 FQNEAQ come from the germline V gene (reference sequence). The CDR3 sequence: CASHRTGAGSPLHF. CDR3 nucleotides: TGTGCCAGCCACCGGACAGGAGCAGGTTCACCCCTCCACTTT.

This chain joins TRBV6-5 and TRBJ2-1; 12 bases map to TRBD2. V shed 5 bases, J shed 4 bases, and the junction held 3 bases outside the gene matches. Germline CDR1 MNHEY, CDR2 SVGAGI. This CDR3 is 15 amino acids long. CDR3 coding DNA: TGTGCCAGCAGTCGGACTAGCGGGGTATACAATGAGCAGTTCTTC. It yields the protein CASSRTSGVYNEQFF.

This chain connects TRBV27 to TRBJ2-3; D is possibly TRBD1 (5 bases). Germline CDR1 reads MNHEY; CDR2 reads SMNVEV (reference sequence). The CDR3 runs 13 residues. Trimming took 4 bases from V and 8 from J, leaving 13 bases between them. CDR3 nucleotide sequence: TGTGCCAGCAGTTCTACAGGATCGGGTACGCAGTATTTT. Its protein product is CASSSTGSGTQYF.

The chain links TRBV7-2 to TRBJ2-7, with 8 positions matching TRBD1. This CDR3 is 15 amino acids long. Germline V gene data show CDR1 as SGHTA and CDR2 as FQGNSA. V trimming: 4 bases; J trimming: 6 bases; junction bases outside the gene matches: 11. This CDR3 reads CASSYVVETGVEQYF. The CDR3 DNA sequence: TGTGCCAGCAGCTACGTAGTGGAGACAGGGGTCGAGCAGTACTTC.

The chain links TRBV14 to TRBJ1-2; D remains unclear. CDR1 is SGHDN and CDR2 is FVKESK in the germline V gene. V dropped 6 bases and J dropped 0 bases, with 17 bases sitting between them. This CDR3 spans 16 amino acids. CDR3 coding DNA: TGTGCCAGCAGTCCAGCCCTCAGGCGAGCTAACTATGGCTACACCTTC. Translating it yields CASSPALRRANYGYTF.

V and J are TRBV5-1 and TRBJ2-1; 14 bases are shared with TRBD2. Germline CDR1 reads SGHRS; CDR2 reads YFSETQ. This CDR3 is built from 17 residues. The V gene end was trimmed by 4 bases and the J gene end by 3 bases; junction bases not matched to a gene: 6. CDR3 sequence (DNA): TGCGCCAGCAGCCCGACTAGCGGGGGGGCCGGCTACAATGAGCAGTTCTTC. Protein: CASSPTSGGAGYNEQFF.

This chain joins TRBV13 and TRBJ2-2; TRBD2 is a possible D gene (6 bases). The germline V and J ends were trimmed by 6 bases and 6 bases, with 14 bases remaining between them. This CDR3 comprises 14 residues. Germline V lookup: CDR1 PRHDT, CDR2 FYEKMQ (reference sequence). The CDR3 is CASRSGGVPGELFF. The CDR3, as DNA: TGTGCCAGCAGATCTGGAGGGGTCCCCGGGGAGCTGTTTTTT.

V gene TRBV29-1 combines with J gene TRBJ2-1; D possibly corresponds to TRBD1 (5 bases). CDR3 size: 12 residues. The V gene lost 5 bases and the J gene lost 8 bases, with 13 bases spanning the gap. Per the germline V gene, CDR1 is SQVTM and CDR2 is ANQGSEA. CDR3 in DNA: TGCAGCGTTCGCAGGGAATTTGATGAGCAGTTCTTC. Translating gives CSVRREFDEQFF.

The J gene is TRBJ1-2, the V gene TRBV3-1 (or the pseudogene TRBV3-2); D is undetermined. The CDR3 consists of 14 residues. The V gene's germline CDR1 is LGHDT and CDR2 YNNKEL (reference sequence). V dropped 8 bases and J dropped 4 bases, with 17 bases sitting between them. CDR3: CASSKGGATYGYTF. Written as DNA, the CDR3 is TGTGCCAGCTCGAAGGGAGGAGCAACCTATGGCTACACCTTC.

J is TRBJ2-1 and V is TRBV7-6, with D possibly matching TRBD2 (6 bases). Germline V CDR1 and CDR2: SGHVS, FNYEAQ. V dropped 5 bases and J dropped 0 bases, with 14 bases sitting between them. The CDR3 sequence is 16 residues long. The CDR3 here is CASSLGGTSSYNEQFF. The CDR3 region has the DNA TGTGCCAGCAGCCTCGGCGGGACGAGCTCCTACAATGAGCAGTTCTTC.

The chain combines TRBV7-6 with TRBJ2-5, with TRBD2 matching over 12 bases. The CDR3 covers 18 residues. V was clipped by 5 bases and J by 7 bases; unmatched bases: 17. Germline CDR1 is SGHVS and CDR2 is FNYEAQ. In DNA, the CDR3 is TGTGCCAGCAGCCGATCCCCGTCTAGCGGGGGGGAGGGGCCGACCCAGTACTTC. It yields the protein CASSRSPSSGGEGPTQYF.

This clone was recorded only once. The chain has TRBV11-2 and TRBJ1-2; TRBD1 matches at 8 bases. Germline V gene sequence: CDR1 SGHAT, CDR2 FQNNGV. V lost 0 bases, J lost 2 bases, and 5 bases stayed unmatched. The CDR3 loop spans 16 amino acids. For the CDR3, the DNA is TGTGCCAGCAGCTTAGAAACAGGGGGACTAAACTATGGCTACACCTTC. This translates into CASSLETGGLNYGYTF.

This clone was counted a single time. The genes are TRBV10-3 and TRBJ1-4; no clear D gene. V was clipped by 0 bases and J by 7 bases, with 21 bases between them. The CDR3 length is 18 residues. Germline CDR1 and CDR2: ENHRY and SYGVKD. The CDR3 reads CAISESRMYRGGGEKLFF. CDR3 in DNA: TGTGCCATCAGTGAGTCTCGGATGTACCGCGGAGGTGGTGAAAAACTGTTTTTT.

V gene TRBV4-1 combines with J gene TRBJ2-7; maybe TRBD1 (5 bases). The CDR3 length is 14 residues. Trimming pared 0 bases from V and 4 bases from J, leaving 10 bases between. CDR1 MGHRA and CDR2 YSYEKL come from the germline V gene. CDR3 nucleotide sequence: TGCGCCAGCAGCCAAGAATCAGGGTTGTACGAGCAGTACTTC. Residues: CASSQESGLYEQYF.

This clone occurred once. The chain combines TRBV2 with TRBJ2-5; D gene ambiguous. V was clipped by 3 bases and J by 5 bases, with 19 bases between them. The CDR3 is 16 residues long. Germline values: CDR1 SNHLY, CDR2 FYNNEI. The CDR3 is CASSDTSDGPGETQYF. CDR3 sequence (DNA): TGTGCCAGCAGTGATACGAGCGACGGCCCCGGGGAGACCCAGTACTTC.

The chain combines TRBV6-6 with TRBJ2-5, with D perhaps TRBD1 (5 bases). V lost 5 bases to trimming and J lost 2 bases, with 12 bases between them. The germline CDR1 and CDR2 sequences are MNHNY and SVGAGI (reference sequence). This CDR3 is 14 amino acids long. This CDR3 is CASSIQGLQETQYF. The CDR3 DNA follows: TGTGCCAGCAGTATTCAGGGTTTGCAAGAGACCCAGTACTTC.

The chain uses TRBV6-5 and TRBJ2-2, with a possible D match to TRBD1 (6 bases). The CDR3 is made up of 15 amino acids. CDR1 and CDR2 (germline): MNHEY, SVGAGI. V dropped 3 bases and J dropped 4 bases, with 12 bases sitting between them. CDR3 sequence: CASSYSGAGTGELFF. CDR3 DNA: TGTGCCAGCAGTTATTCAGGGGCGGGCACCGGGGAGCTGTTTTTT.